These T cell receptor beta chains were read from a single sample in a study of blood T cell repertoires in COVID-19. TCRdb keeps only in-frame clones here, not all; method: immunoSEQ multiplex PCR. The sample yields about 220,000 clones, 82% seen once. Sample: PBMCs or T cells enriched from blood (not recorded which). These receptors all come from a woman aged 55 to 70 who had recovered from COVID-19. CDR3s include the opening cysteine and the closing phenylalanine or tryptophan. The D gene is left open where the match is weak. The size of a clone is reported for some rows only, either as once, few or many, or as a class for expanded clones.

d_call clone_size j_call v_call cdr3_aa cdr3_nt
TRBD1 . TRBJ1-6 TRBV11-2 CASSSGQGRSPLHF TGTGCCAGCAGCTCTGGACAGGGACGATCACCCCTCCACTTT
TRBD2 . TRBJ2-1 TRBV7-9 CASSPQRGGDNEQFF TGTGCCAGCAGCCCCCAGCGGGGGGGGGACAATGAGCAGTTCTTC
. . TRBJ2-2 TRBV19 CASSIVASSEGGELFF TGTGCCAGTAGTATCGTGGCTAGCAGCGAAGGCGGGGAGCTGTTTTTT
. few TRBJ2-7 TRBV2 CASSPQGQVSDEQYF TGTGCCAGCAGTCCCCAGGGGCAGGTGTCCGACGAGCAGTACTTC
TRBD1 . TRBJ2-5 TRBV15 CATTGQGQETQYF TGTGCCACCACTGGACAGGGGCAAGAGACCCAGTACTTC
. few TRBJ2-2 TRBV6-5 CASSYDSGTGELFF TGTGCCAGCAGTTACGACTCAGGGACCGGGGAGCTGTTTTTT
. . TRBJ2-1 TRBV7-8 CASSFLRDSNEQFF TGTGCCAGCAGCTTTCTCCGGGACTCGAATGAGCAGTTCTTC
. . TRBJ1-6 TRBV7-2 CASSLDGLLNSYNSPLHF TGTGCCAGCAGCTTAGATGGACTGCTGAACTCCTATAATTCACCCCTCCACTTT
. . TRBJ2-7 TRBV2 CASSEQQGFNEQYF TGTGCCAGCAGTGAACAACAGGGTTTCAACGAGCAGTACTTC
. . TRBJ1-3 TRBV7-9 CASSSGGGLNSGNTIYF TGTGCCAGCAGCTCCGGAGGAGGTCTTAACTCTGGAAACACCATATATTTT
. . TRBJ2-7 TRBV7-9 CASSFSGIYEQYF TGTGCCAGCAGCTTTTCCGGTATCTACGAGCAGTACTTC
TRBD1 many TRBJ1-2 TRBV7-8 CASSRDRGYALYGYTF TGTGCCAGCAGCCGGGACAGGGGATATGCTCTCTATGGCTACACCTTC
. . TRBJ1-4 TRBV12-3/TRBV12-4 CASREADEKLFF TGTGCCAGCAGGGAGGCAGATGAAAAACTGTTTTTT
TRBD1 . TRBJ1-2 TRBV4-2 CASSQDGDRTRGYTF TGTGCCAGCAGCCAAGATGGGGACAGGACGAGGGGCTACACCTTC
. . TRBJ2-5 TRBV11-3 CASSPGGTRGMETQYF TGTGCCAGCAGCCCCGGGGGAACCAGGGGGATGGAGACCCAGTACTTC
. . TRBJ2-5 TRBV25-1 CASSEWGGGQETQYF TGTGCCAGCAGTGAATGGGGGGGCGGTCAAGAGACCCAGTACTTC
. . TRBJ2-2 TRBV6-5 CASSYSRLADTGELFF TGTGCCAGCAGTTACTCCCGCTTAGCAGACACCGGGGAGCTGTTTTTT
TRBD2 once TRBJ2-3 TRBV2 CASSESSGGPIATDTQYF TGTGCCAGCAGTGAGTCTAGCGGGGGGCCTATCGCTACAGATACGCAGTATTTT
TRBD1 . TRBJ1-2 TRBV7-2 CASSLGTARYGYTF TGTGCCAGCAGCCTAGGGACAGCGCGCTATGGCTACACCTTC
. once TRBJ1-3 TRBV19 CASKAGSSGNTIYF TGTGCCAGTAAGGCGGGGTCCTCTGGAAACACCATATATTTT
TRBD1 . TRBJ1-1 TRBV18 CASSPLEGTVGNTEAFF TGTGCCAGCTCACCACTAGAAGGGACAGTGGGGAACACTGAAGCTTTCTTT
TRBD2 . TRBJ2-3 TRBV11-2 CASSTVELAGLTDTQYF TGTGCCAGCAGCACCGTCGAGCTAGCGGGTCTCACAGATACGCAGTATTTT